This T cell receptor beta chain was obtained from a study of technical replicates of blood from several donors. Profiling relied on immunoSEQ multiplex PCR, and the TCRdb table lists in-frame clones only, not all of them. Here the sample spans 98,000 or so clones, 95% being singletons. Concerning this clone itself: One junction end disagrees with the germline gene, perhaps due to a read error.

CDR3 length equals 16 residues. CDR1 and CDR2 (germline): SGHRS, YFSETQ. The sequence derives from a human donor in good health. V and J are TRBV5-1 and TRBJ2-4; the match to TRBD2 covers 10 bases. The sequencing sample was made of T cells isolated from PBMCs. CDR3 region: CASSLTSGGATNIQYF. The CDR3 DNA sequence: TGCGCCAGCAGCCTCACGAGCGGGGGGGCCACAAACATTCAGTACTTC. The whole variable domain, remainder taken from reference TRBV5-1 and TRBJ2-4, is KAGVTQTPRYLIKTRGQQVTLSCSPISGHRSVSWYQQTPGQGLQFLFEYFSETQRNKGNFPGRFSGRQFSNSRSEMNVSTLELGDSALYLCASSLTSGGATNIQYFGAGTRLSVL.